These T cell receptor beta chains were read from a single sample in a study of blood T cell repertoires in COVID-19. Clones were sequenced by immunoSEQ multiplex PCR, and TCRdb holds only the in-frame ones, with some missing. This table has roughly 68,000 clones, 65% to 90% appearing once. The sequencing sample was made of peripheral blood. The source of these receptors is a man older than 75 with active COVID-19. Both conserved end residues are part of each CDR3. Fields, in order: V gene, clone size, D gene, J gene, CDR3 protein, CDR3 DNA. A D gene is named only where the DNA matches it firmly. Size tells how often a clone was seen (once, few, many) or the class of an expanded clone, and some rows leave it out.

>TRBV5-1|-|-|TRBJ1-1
CASSLAPGGKNTEAFF
TGCGCCAGCAGCTTGGCCCCGGGGGGAAAAAACACTGAAGCTTTCTTT
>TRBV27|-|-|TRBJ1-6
CASSQGTTATNSPLHF
TGTGCCAGCAGTCAGGGAACAACAGCAACGAATTCACCCCTCCACTTT
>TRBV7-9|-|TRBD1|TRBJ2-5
CASTRDSQETQYF
TGTGCCAGTACACGGGACAGCCAAGAGACCCAGTACTTC
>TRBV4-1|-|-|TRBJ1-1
CASSQAGASAFF
TGCGCCAGCAGCCAAGCAGGGGCGAGTGCTTTCTTT
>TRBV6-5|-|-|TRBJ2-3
CAIGTLRTDTQYF
TGTGCCATCGGGACACTGCGGACAGATACGCAGTATTTT
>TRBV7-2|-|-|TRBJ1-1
CASRNGGVRNTEAFF
TGTGCCAGCAGGAACGGCGGCGTTAGGAACACTGAAGCTTTCTTT
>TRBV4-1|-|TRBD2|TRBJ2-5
CASSQDIREGRNLETQYF
TGCGCCAGCAGCCAAGATATCCGGGAGGGCCGAAATTTGGAGACCCAGTACTTC
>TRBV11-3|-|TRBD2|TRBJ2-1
CASSPASGGAWEQFF
TGTGCCAGCAGCCCGGCTAGCGGGGGGGCCTGGGAGCAGTTCTTC
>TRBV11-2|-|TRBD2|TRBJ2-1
CASSPTLAGAGSYNEQFF
TGTGCCAGCAGCCCCACCCTAGCGGGAGCTGGATCCTACAATGAGCAGTTCTTC
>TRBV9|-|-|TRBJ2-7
CASSVGGAAYEQYF
TGTGCCAGCAGCGTCGGAGGGGCAGCCTACGAGCAGTACTTC
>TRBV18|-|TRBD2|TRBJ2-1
CASSPGAGGLNEQFF
TGTGCCAGCTCACCAGGGGCGGGAGGGCTGAATGAGCAGTTCTTC
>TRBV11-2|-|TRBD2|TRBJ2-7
CASSLGGLAGPYEQYF
TGTGCCAGCAGCTTAGGAGGGCTAGCGGGACCGTACGAGCAGTACTTC
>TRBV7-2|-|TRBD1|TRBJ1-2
CASSSRTGGYGYTF
TGTGCCAGCAGCTCCCGGACAGGGGGATATGGCTACACCTTC
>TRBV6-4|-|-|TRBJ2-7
CASSDLRGGGEQYF
TGTGCCAGCAGTGACCTGAGGGGAGGGGGGGAGCAGTACTTC
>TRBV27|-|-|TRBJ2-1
CASNRSGGSVGEQFF
TGTGCCAGCAACCGATCCGGGGGATCGGTGGGTGAGCAGTTCTTC
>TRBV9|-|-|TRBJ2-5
CASSGPQGKMETQYF
TGTGCCAGCAGCGGACCACAGGGAAAAATGGAGACCCAGTACTTC
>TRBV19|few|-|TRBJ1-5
CASRRGGMEQPQHF
TGTGCCAGTAGGAGAGGGGGTATGGAGCAGCCCCAGCATTTT
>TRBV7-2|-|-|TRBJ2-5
CASSFQTGTQETQYF
TGTGCCAGCAGCTTTCAAACCGGGACTCAAGAGACCCAGTACTTC
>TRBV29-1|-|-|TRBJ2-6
CSVEQGPGANVLTF
TGCAGCGTTGAGCAGGGTCCTGGGGCCAACGTCCTGACTTTC
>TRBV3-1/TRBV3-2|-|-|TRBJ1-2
CASSPRDTHYGYTF
TGTGCCAGCAGCCCCCGGGACACTCACTATGGCTACACCTTC
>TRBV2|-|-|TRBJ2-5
CASSEGPKETQYF
TGTGCCAGCAGTGAAGGTCCCAAAGAGACCCAGTACTTC
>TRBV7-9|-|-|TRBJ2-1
CASSSLSGTYNEQFF
TGTGCCAGCAGCTCTCTCTCGGGGACCTACAATGAGCAGTTCTTC
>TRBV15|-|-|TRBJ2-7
CATSRDSGSYEQYF
TGTGCCACCAGCAGAGATAGTGGGAGCTACGAGCAGTACTTC
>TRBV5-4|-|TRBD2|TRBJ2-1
CASSLLGLAGGGEQFF
TGTGCCAGCAGCTTGTTGGGACTAGCGGGAGGTGGGGAGCAGTTCTTC
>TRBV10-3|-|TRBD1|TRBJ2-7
CAIANRGTSYEQYF
TGTGCCATCGCGAACAGGGGCACCTCCTACGAGCAGTACTTC
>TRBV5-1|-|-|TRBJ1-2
CASSLDGDYGYTF
TGCGCCAGCAGCCTTGACGGGGACTATGGCTACACCTTC